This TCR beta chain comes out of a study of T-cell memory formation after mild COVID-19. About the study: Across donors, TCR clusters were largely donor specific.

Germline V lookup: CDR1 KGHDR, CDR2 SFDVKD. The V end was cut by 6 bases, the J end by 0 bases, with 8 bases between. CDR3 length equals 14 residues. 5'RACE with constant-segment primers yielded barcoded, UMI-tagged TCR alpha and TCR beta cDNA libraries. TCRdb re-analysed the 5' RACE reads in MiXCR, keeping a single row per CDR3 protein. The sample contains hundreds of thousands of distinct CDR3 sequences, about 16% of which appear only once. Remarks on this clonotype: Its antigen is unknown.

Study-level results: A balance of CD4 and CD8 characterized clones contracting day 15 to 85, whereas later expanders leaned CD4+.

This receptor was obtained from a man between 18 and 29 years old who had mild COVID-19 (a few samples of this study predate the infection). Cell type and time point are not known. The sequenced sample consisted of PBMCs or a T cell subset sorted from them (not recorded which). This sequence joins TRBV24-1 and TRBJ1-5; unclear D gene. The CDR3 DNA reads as TGTGCCACCAGTATTCAGCATAGCAATCAGCCCCAGCATTTT. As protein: CATSIQHSNQPQHF.